This passage covers 32 T cell receptor beta chains from one sample sequenced in a study of identifying expanded T cells in peripheral blood. Produced via immunoSEQ multiplex PCR; TCRdb's table is partial and in-frame only. The sample yields over 90,000 clones, about 91% seen once. Sequenced input: blood. These receptors came from a person between 18 and 70 years old in good health.

This rearrangement joins TRBV19 to TRBJ1-1, with D hard to call. The CDR3 is 11 amino acids. Germline V gene sequence: CDR1 LNHDA, CDR2 SQIVND (reference sequence). Trimming cost V 3 bases and J 7 bases, with 6 bases left between them. CDR3 loop: CASSIPGEAFF. The CDR3 nucleotides are TGTGCCAGTAGTATCCCAGGTGAAGCTTTCTTT.

This chain links TRBV18 with TRBJ2-2; a weak D match, TRBD2 (5 bases). V lost 3 bases and J lost 1, with 9 bases in between. The CDR3 is 15 residues long. Per germline, CDR1 KGHSH and CDR2 LQKENI. The CDR3 DNA follows: TGTGCCAGCTCACCCCCGGGGAGGAACACCGGGGAGCTGTTTTTT. This encodes CASSPPGRNTGELFF. Together with reference TRBV18 and TRBJ2-2, the CDR3 gives the full variable domain: NAGVMQNPRHLVRRRGQEARLRCSPMKGHSHVYWYRQLPEEGLKFMVYLQKENIIDESGMPKERFSAEFPKEGPSILRIQQVVRGDSAAYFCASSPPGRNTGELFFGEGSRLTVL.

The chain employs TRBV18 and TRBJ1-3; D unclear. The V and J ends lost 0 bases and 8 bases respectively, with 14 bases between them. The CDR3 is 15 amino acids. Per germline, CDR1 KGHSH and CDR2 LQKENI. CDR3 residues: CASSPPSRPGYTIYF. CDR3 coding DNA: TGTGCCAGCTCACCACCCTCACGACCGGGATACACCATATATTTT.

The rearrangement uses TRBV15 and TRBJ1-2; D may be TRBD1 (6 bases). This CDR3 region has 14 residues. The germline CDR1 and CDR2 sequences are LNHNV and YYDKDF (reference sequence). V lost 0 bases and J 8 bases, leaving 13 bases between the germline ends. CDR3 protein: CATSRDIQGGGYTF. The CDR3 DNA is TGTGCCACCAGCAGAGATATACAGGGCGGAGGCTACACCTTC.

CDR3 loop: CASSSRTELTYEQYF. DNA of the CDR3: TGTGCCAGCAGCTCCCGGACAGAGTTAACCTACGAGCAGTACTTC. The rearrangement joins TRBV11-1 to TRBJ2-7; a weak D match, TRBD1 (6 bases). Germline CDR1 is SGHAT and CDR2 is FQDESV (reference sequence). The CDR3 is 15 residues long. The V and J ends lost 4 bases and 2 bases respectively, with 15 bases between them. Looking up the rest from reference TRBV11-1 and TRBJ2-7 gives the full variable domain: EAEVAQSPRYKITEKSQAVAFWCDPISGHATLYWYRQILGQGPELLVQFQDESVVDDSQLPKDRFSAERLKGVDSTLKIQPAELGDSAMYLCASSSRTELTYEQYFGPGTRLTVT.

In regard to this clone: This specimen includes other DNA sequences encoding the same CDR3. The CDR3 loop is CASSLNTGELFF. The DNA for the CDR3 is TGTGCCAGCAGTTTGAACACCGGGGAGCTGTTTTTT. This chain joins TRBV27 and TRBJ2-2; D call uncertain. Germline CDR1 is MNHEY and CDR2 is SMNVEV (reference sequence). Trimming left V 3 bases short and J 1 base short, with 0 bases between. This CDR3 is built from 12 residues.

The rearrangement links TRBV6-6 to TRBJ2-1; the match to TRBD2 covers 8 bases. The trim removed 5 bases at V and 15 bases at J, leaving 15 bases unmatched. This CDR3 has 14 amino acids. Germline values: CDR1 MNHNY, CDR2 SVGAGI (reference sequence). The CDR3 DNA reads TGTGCCAGCAGTCAAGCGGGGGAGGCCGTTTATCTGTTCTTC. Amino acid sequence: CASSQAGEAVYLFF.

This chain uses TRBV10-3 with TRBJ2-7; no definite D call. This CDR3 spans 12 amino acids. Trimming shortened V by 2 bases and J by 4 bases, and 6 bases separated the two germline ends. Germline lookup yields CDR1 ENHRY and CDR2 SYGVKD. CDR3 sequence reads: CAISERAYEQYF. The CDR3, as DNA: TGTGCCATCAGTGAGAGGGCTTACGAGCAGTACTTC.

The chain recombines TRBV28 with TRBJ1-2, with D uncertain. The ends were cut back, 5 bases at V and 4 bases at J, with 14 bases in the middle. The CDR3 loop spans 14 amino acids. In germline, CDR1 is MDHEN, CDR2 SYDVKM. As DNA, the CDR3 is TGTGCCAGCAGTCCCGGCCGGCACGGCTATGGCTACACCTTC. Protein product: CASSPGRHGYGYTF.

This chain links TRBV27 with TRBJ1-2; D is possibly TRBD1 (5 bases). This CDR3 is 15 amino acids long. The germline V and J ends were trimmed by 4 bases and 3 bases, with 15 bases remaining between them. Germline CDR1 is MNHEY and CDR2 is SMNVEV (reference sequence). CDR3 nucleotide sequence: TGTGCCAGCAGTTCCTCGGGCAGGGAGTACTATGGCTACACCTTC. Residues: CASSSSGREYYGYTF.

The chain has TRBV29-1 and TRBJ1-5, with 7 bases matching TRBD1. CDR1 is SQVTM, CDR2 ANQGSEA, per germline. CDR3 length equals 13 residues. The V and J ends lost 6 bases and 0 bases, in that order; junction bases with no gene match: 2. CDR3 in DNA: TGCAGCGTCCGGACAGGTAGCAATCAGCCCCAGCATTTT. This sequence encodes CSVRTGSNQPQHF.

The chain recombines TRBV19 with TRBJ2-2; D is possibly TRBD2 (5 bases). With 5 bases removed from V and 1 base from J, the gap between germline ends came to 14 bases. The CDR3 has 16 residues. In germline, CDR1 is LNHDA, CDR2 SQIVND (reference sequence). CDR3 sequence: CASSRTGKLNTGELFF. In DNA form, the CDR3 reads TGTGCCAGTAGTCGGACTGGCAAGCTGAACACCGGGGAGCTGTTTTTT.

V gene TRBV7-9 combines with J gene TRBJ2-7; D is undetermined. The CDR3 is 13 amino acids. The ends were cut back, 2 bases at V and 6 bases at J, with 11 bases in the middle. Germline V CDR1 and CDR2: SEHNR, FQNEAQ (reference sequence). CDR3 in amino acids: CASSLISMGEQYF. Written as DNA, the CDR3 is TGTGCCAGCAGCTTAATTAGTATGGGCGAGCAGTACTTC.

With respect to this clone: Other DNA sequences within the sample encode an identical CDR3. V and J are TRBV6-1 and TRBJ1-2; D might be TRBD1 (5 bases). The ends were cut back, 6 bases at V and 2 bases at J, with 10 bases in the middle. Germline lookup yields CDR1 MNHNS and CDR2 SASEGT. The CDR3 runs to 13 residues. The CDR3 DNA sequence: TGTGCCAGCAGCGTGCAGGGAAACTATGGCTACACCTTC. Its translation: CASSVQGNYGYTF.

This clone occurred once. V gene TRBV7-9 combines with J gene TRBJ2-1; D unresolved. With 5 bases removed from V and 3 bases from J, the gap between germline ends came to 2 bases. Germline CDR1 and CDR2: SEHNR and FQNEAQ (reference sequence). The CDR3 loop spans 11 amino acids. The CDR3 region is CASSNYNEQFF. For the CDR3, the DNA is TGTGCCAGCAGCAACTACAATGAGCAGTTCTTC. The whole variable domain, remainder taken from reference TRBV7-9 and TRBJ2-1, is DTGVSQNPRHKITKRGQNVTFRCDPISEHNRLYWYRQTLGQGPEFLTYFQNEAQLEKSRLLSDRFSAERPKGSFSTLEIQRTEQGDSAMYLCASSNYNEQFFGPGTRLTVL.

The rearrangement joins TRBV28 to TRBJ2-1; perhaps TRBD2 as D (6 bases). Germline V lookup: CDR1 MDHEN, CDR2 SYDVKM. V lost 0 bases to trimming and J lost 6 bases, with 6 bases between them. The CDR3 is 13 residues long. DNA for the CDR3: TGTGCCAGCAGTTTATGGCGGGGCAATGAGCAGTTCTTC. Its translation is CASSLWRGNEQFF.

V and J are TRBV27 and TRBJ2-7, with 7 bases identical to TRBD1. The CDR3 is 15 residues long. With V trimmed by 1 base and J by 6 bases, 9 bases remained unmatched. The germline V gene has CDR1 MNHEY and CDR2 SMNVEV (reference sequence). The CDR3 is CASSLFSWDRPEQYF. Here the CDR3 DNA reads TGTGCCAGCAGTTTATTTTCATGGGACAGACCCGAGCAGTACTTC.

This clone was seen a handful of times. The chain joins TRBV6-6 to TRBJ1-6; 7 nucleotides line up with TRBD1. Germline CDR1 reads MNHNY; CDR2 reads SVGAGI (reference sequence). CDR3 length: 13 amino acids. Trimming took 6 bases from V and 11 from J; bases not matched to a gene: 7. Written as DNA, the CDR3 is TGTGCCAGCAGGACAGGGCTTCCTACACCCCTCCACTTT. This sequence encodes CASRTGLPTPLHF.

V gene TRBV5-6 combines with J gene TRBJ2-5; weak D call: TRBD2 (6 bases). The CDR3 loop spans 17 amino acids. Germline values: CDR1 SGHDT, CDR2 YYEEEE. V was trimmed by 0 bases and J by 6 bases, leaving 21 bases between them. CDR3 DNA sequence: TGTGCCAGCAGCTTGGGAGGTGGCAGAGCGGGTGCGCAGACCCAGTACTTC. This sequence encodes CASSLGGGRAGAQTQYF.

The genes are TRBV7-2 and TRBJ2-2; 10 bases match TRBD1. From germline, CDR1 is SGHTA and CDR2 FQGNSA. V was pared by 5 bases and J by 7 bases, with 10 bases of the junction left unmatched. The length of the CDR3 is 16 residues. The CDR3 bases are TGTGCCAGCAGCCCCTCGACAGGGGGCGGATTCGGGGAGCTGTTTTTT. This encodes CASSPSTGGGFGELFF. Full variable domain (missing parts from reference TRBV7-2 and TRBJ2-2): GAGVSQSPSNKVTEKGKDVELRCDPISGHTALYWYRQSLGQGLEFLIYFQGNSAPDKSGLPSDRFSAERTGGSVSTLTIQRTQQEDSAVYLCASSPSTGGGFGELFFGEGSRLTVL.

This chain joins TRBV6-5 and TRBJ1-1, with a tentative D call TRBD1 (6 bases). The CDR3 is 15 residues long. Trimming left V 2 bases short and J 4 bases short, with 14 bases between. Germline V gene sequence: CDR1 MNHEY, CDR2 SVGAGI. CDR3 protein: CASSYRAGAFTEAFF. The CDR3 DNA is TGTGCCAGCAGTTACCGGGCGGGGGCTTTCACTGAAGCTTTCTTT.

The chain is built from TRBV7-2 and TRBJ1-2; D might be TRBD1 (5 bases). The V end lost 5 bases, the J end lost 2 bases, and 18 bases lay between the germline ends. Germline CDR1 SGHTA, CDR2 FQGNSA. The CDR3 is made up of 16 amino acids. The chain's CDR3 is CASSLSAGGGNYGYTF. The CDR3 coding sequence is TGTGCCAGCAGCCTTAGTGCGGGGGGAGGGAACTATGGCTACACCTTC.

This chain uses TRBV19 with TRBJ2-1; no clear D. Trimming took 4 bases from V and 4 from J, leaving 11 bases between them. The CDR3 is made up of 14 amino acids. Germline lookup yields CDR1 LNHDA and CDR2 SQIVND (reference sequence). This CDR3 is CASSKSLGYNEQFF. CDR3 DNA: TGTGCCAGTAGTAAGTCTCTCGGGTACAATGAGCAGTTCTTC.

CDR3 nucleotides: TGTGCCAGCAGCCCCGGGACTAGTGGGTCGGAGACCCAGTACTTC. Its protein product is CASSPGTSGSETQYF. The rearrangement joins TRBV7-9 to TRBJ2-5; 8 bases fit TRBD2. V was pared by 5 bases and J by 5 bases, with 10 bases of the junction left unmatched. This CDR3 has 15 residues. In germline, CDR1 is SEHNR, CDR2 FQNEAQ (reference sequence).

This clone was recorded once. This sequence joins TRBV4-3 and TRBJ2-1, with D perhaps matching TRBD1 or TRBD2 (5 bases each). The V gene lost 0 bases and the J gene lost 6 bases, with 15 bases spanning the gap. The germline CDR1 and CDR2 sequences are LGHNA and YSLEER. The CDR3 extends over 16 amino acids. CDR3 sequence: CASSQERGRRGNEQFF. The CDR3 bases are TGCGCCAGCAGCCAAGAGAGGGGCCGACGGGGCAATGAGCAGTTCTTC.

The V gene is TRBV27, the J gene TRBJ1-6, with D hard to call. The germline CDR1 and CDR2 sequences are MNHEY and SMNVEV (reference sequence). CDR3 length: 15 amino acids. The V gene lost 6 bases and the J gene lost 2 bases, with 11 bases spanning the gap. The CDR3 region is CASSLASTYNSPLHF. In DNA, the CDR3 is TGTGCCAGCAGCCTAGCGTCCACCTATAATTCACCCCTCCACTTT.

The chain recombines TRBV28 with TRBJ1-5; D is unclear. Germline V gene sequence: CDR1 MDHEN, CDR2 SYDVKM. The CDR3 totals 14 residues. V lost 2 bases, J lost 5 bases, and 10 bases lay in between. For the CDR3, the DNA is TGTGCCAGCAGTTTAACTAGTCCCGATCAGCCCCAGCATTTT. This codes for CASSLTSPDQPQHF.

This sequence joins TRBV5-4 and TRBJ2-3; D possibly corresponds to TRBD1 (6 bases). CDR1 is SGHNT and CDR2 is YYREEE in the germline V gene (reference sequence). The CDR3 spans 15 residues. V gave up 1 base and J gave up 5 bases, with 14 bases separating them. The CDR3 DNA sequence: TGTGCCAGCAGCTTGTCGATGACAGGTGTAGATACGCAGTATTTT. Translating it yields CASSLSMTGVDTQYF.

This clone has more than one count but fewer than ten. The J gene is TRBJ1-5, the V gene TRBV7-2; D unclear. Germline CDR1 reads SGHTA; CDR2 reads FQGNSA. V lost 2 bases and J 9 bases, leaving 14 bases between the germline ends. The CDR3 loop spans 14 amino acids. DNA of the CDR3: TGTGCCAGCAGCTTAACGCCAGCTCAAGGGCCCCAGCATTTT. It encodes CASSLTPAQGPQHF.

The rearrangement uses TRBV2 and TRBJ2-7; 7 bases align to TRBD1. Trimming at V came to 3 bases and at J to 0 bases, leaving 5 bases not matched to a gene. The germline V gene encodes CDR1 SNHLY and CDR2 FYNNEI. CDR3 length: 15 residues. The CDR3 protein is CASSDRTGPSYEQYF. The CDR3 nucleotides are TGTGCCAGCAGTGATCGGACAGGACCCTCCTACGAGCAGTACTTC.

The J gene is TRBJ1-5, the V gene TRBV27; the D is unclear. V gave up 1 base and J gave up 5 bases, with 6 bases separating them. The germline CDR1 and CDR2 sequences are MNHEY and SMNVEV (reference sequence). The CDR3 is made up of 13 amino acids. The CDR3 DNA reads TGTGCCAGCAGTTTATGGCGAGATCAGCCCCAGCATTTT. This encodes CASSLWRDQPQHF.

The V gene is TRBV6-5, the J gene TRBJ1-6, with TRBD1 matching 7 bases. Unmatched junction bases numbered 2, after V lost 2 bases and J lost 1 base. The length of the CDR3 is 16 residues. Germline lookup yields CDR1 MNHEY and CDR2 SVGAGI. The CDR3: CASSYGDRSYNSPLHF. The CDR3 DNA sequence: TGTGCCAGCAGTTACGGGGACAGATCCTATAATTCACCCCTCCACTTT.